A single sample gave rise to the 15 T cell receptor beta chains below, sequenced in a study of shared clonotypes between healthy human individuals. TCRdb's table, derived via immunoSEQ multiplex PCR, lists solely in-frame clones and lacks some. The sample consists of some 2,400,000 clones, nearly 97% of them appearing once. The sample comprised naive CD4+ T cells sorted from blood. As to subset: CD45RA+ positively selected. Every receptor here comes from a man younger than 35 in good health.

The rearrangement joins TRBV19 to TRBJ1-5, with D possibly matching TRBD1 (5 bases). This CDR3 is 16 amino acids long. The V end lost 5 bases, the J end lost 1 base, and 15 bases lay between the germline ends. The germline V gene has CDR1 LNHDA and CDR2 SQIVND (reference sequence). The CDR3 protein is CASSPQAGPSNQPQHF. The CDR3 DNA is TGTGCCAGTAGTCCCCAGGCGGGACCGAGCAATCAGCCCCAGCATTTT. Complete variable domain (other parts from reference TRBV19 and TRBJ1-5): DGGITQSPKYLFRKEGQNVTLSCEQNLNHDAMYWYRQDPGQGLRLIYYSQIVNDFQKGDIAEGYSVSREKKESFPLTVTSAQKNPTAFYLCASSPQAGPSNQPQHFGDGTRLSIL.

The rearrangement links TRBV4-1 to TRBJ2-3, with D uncertain. Trimming shortened V by 3 bases and J by 0 bases, and 10 bases separated the two germline ends. Looked up from germline, CDR1 is MGHRA and CDR2 is YSYEKL. This CDR3 region has 15 residues. CDR3 nucleotides: TGCGCCAGCAGCCAGCGATCCGGGAGCACAGATACGCAGTATTTT. It specifies CASSQRSGSTDTQYF.

The chain uses TRBV9 and TRBJ1-3; D gene uncertain. This CDR3 is built from 13 residues. The germline CDR1 and CDR2 sequences are SGDLS and YYNGEE. Trimming pared 0 bases from V and 9 bases from J, leaving 10 bases between. CDR3 nucleotides: TGTGCCAGCAGCGTAGAGGAAATCGGCACCATATATTTT. It translates to CASSVEEIGTIYF.

The CDR3 loop is CAWRPHRGVITGELFF. The CDR3, as DNA: TGTGCCTGGCGACCTCACAGGGGGGTCATCACCGGGGAGCTGTTTTTT. This chain uses TRBV30 with TRBJ2-2; the match to TRBD1 covers 8 bases. The CDR3 sequence is 16 residues long. V dropped 5 bases and J dropped 4; count of bases not matched to a gene: 12. CDR1 is GTSNPN and CDR2 is SVGIG in the germline V gene (reference sequence).

This chain links TRBV7-9 with TRBJ2-7; D is perhaps TRBD1 (7 bases). Deletions cut 5 bases from V and 5 bases from J, with 19 bases between. The V gene's germline CDR1 is SEHNR and CDR2 FQNEAQ (reference sequence). CDR3 length equals 15 residues. CDR3 sequence reads: CASSPGGKRIHEQYF. CDR3 in DNA: TGTGCCAGCAGCCCAGGGGGGAAGAGGATCCACGAGCAGTACTTC.

The chain combines TRBV30 with TRBJ1-1; TRBD1 agrees at 9 bases. This CDR3 has 18 amino acids. The V segment lost 3 bases and the J segment 3 bases; nucleotides outside the gene matches: 17. Germline loops: CDR1 GTSNPN, CDR2 SVGIG (reference sequence). The CDR3 reads CAWRRKVGDRAGHTEAFF. CDR3 nucleotide sequence: TGTGCCTGGAGGCGAAAGGTTGGGGACAGGGCCGGCCACACTGAAGCTTTCTTT.

This chain links TRBV30 with TRBJ2-7, with D uncertain. V gave up 2 bases and J gave up 5 bases, with 10 bases separating them. Germline V lookup: CDR1 GTSNPN, CDR2 SVGIG (reference sequence). The CDR3 spans 12 residues. The CDR3 DNA sequence: TGTGCCTGGAGTCCCGACCTCCACGAGCAGTACTTC. Its translation is CAWSPDLHEQYF.

V usage is TRBV28 and J usage is TRBJ1-4; possibly TRBD1 for D (5 bases). The CDR3 totals 16 residues. The germline V and J ends were trimmed by 7 bases and 5 bases, with 20 bases remaining between them. Germline CDR1 reads MDHEN; CDR2 reads SYDVKM. CDR3 region: CASNPQGRPTNEKLFF. CDR3 DNA: TGTGCCAGCAATCCTCAGGGTAGACCTACAAATGAAAAACTGTTTTTT.

This clone was observed once. The rearrangement joins TRBV21-1 to TRBJ1-1. TRBV21-1 is a documented pseudogene. The CDR3 consists of 14 residues. The chain's CDR3 is CASSTGEGDTEAFF. The CDR3 bases are TGTGCCAGCAGCACAGGGGAGGGAGACACTGAAGCTTTCTTT.

In the case of this clone: Other DNA sequences from this sample encode an identical CDR3 as well. The chain recombines TRBV7-2 with TRBJ2-6; D gene unclear. Trimming cost V 3 bases and J 0 bases, with 3 bases left between them. The CDR3 is 14 residues long. Germline V lookup: CDR1 SGHTA, CDR2 FQGNSA. CDR3 region: CASSLVSGANVLTF. CDR3 nucleotide sequence: TGTGCCAGCAGCTTGGTCTCTGGGGCCAACGTCCTGACTTTC.

The chain is built from TRBV27 and TRBJ2-7; 8 bases fit TRBD1. The germline CDR1 and CDR2 sequences are MNHEY and SMNVEV (reference sequence). V lost 5 bases, J lost 4 bases, and 7 bases stayed unmatched. The CDR3 totals 14 residues. The chain's CDR3 is CASSPRQGWYEQYF. For the CDR3, the DNA is TGTGCCAGCAGTCCCAGACAGGGGTGGTACGAGCAGTACTTC.

About this clone itself: Additional DNA sequences in this sample encode the identical CDR3. The chain has TRBV5-1 and TRBJ1-5; D not resolved. The CDR3 is 14 residues long. V shed 5 bases and J shed 1 base, with 10 bases lying between them. Germline CDR1 reads SGHRS; CDR2 reads YFSETQ. CDR3 sequence: CASSPGPSNQPQHF. Written as DNA, the CDR3 is TGCGCCAGCAGTCCCGGACCCAGCAATCAGCCCCAGCATTTT. The full variable domain, with the rest looked up from reference TRBV5-1 and TRBJ1-5, is KAGVTQTPRYLIKTRGQQVTLSCSPISGHRSVSWYQQTPGQGLQFLFEYFSETQRNKGNFPGRFSGRQFSNSRSEMNVSTLELGDSALYLCASSPGPSNQPQHFGDGTRLSIL.

The gene calls are TRBV6-5 and TRBJ1-2; D might be TRBD1 (6 bases). The CDR3 consists of 14 residues. Trimming stripped 0 bases from V and 8 bases from J, with 13 bases between. Germline V gene lookup returns CDR1 MNHEY and CDR2 SVGAGI. The CDR3 sequence: CASSYSRTVDGYTF. Written as DNA, the CDR3 is TGTGCCAGCAGTTACTCGAGGACAGTGGACGGCTACACCTTC.

The rearrangement links TRBV6-5 to TRBJ2-3; D is ambiguous. The germline V and J ends were trimmed by 9 bases and 0 bases, with 7 bases remaining between them. Germline V gene sequence: CDR1 MNHEY, CDR2 SVGAGI. The length of the CDR3 is 12 residues. The CDR3 coding sequence is TGTGCCAGTGCGTCTAGCACAGATACGCAGTATTTT. Amino acid sequence: CASASSTDTQYF.

The V call is TRBV5-1, the J call TRBJ2-1; D not certain. Trimming pared 0 bases from V and 0 bases from J, leaving 10 bases between. Germline lookup yields CDR1 SGHRS and CDR2 YFSETQ. The CDR3 runs 16 residues. CDR3 sequence (DNA): TGCGCCAGCAGCTTGGAGTGGGATAGCTCCTACAATGAGCAGTTCTTC. The encoded protein is CASSLEWDSSYNEQFF.